The next 23 T cell receptor beta chains were all read from a single sample in a study of PD-1 blockade in mismatch repair-deficient tumors. Using immunoSEQ multiplex PCR, the repertoire was profiled, and TCRdb retains in-frame clones only, with some absent. This sample yields around 100,000 clones, of which more than 60% are seen a single time; 4% to 6% belongs to the top ten. The sample in question was peripheral blood, obtained about 60 weeks after starting pembrolizumab. These receptors originate from an adult with mismatch repair-deficient cancer.

The table lists this clone with a count of one. The chain recombines TRBV21-1 with TRBJ1-3; the table gives TRBD1 as D, unverified against the DNA. TRBV21-1 is shown as a pseudogene. The CDR3 runs 12 residues. The CDR3 bases are TGTGCCAGCGCCTGGGACAGAGAAACCGGGGATTTT. Encoded protein: CASAWDRETGDF.

CDR3 coding DNA: TGTGCCAGCAGCGTGAGCGTTCCAACAGATACGCAGTATTTT. This gives the protein CASSVSVPTDTQYF. This rearrangement joins TRBV2 to TRBJ2-3, with D uncertain. The ends were cut back, 6 bases at V and 3 bases at J, with 13 bases in the middle. The CDR3 contains 14 residues. Germline CDR1 SNHLY, CDR2 FYNNEI.

The chain carries TRBV27 and TRBJ2-7; TRBD2 agrees at 10 bases. V shed 3 bases, J shed 0 bases, and the junction held 5 bases outside the gene matches. The CDR3 consists of 16 residues. From germline, CDR1 is MNHEY and CDR2 SMNVEV (reference sequence). CDR3: CASSLGTSVNSYEQYF. CDR3 sequence (DNA): TGTGCCAGCAGTTTGGGGACTAGCGTCAACTCCTACGAGCAGTACTTC.

The rearrangement joins TRBV7-2 to TRBJ2-6, with D perhaps matching TRBD1 or TRBD2 (6 bases each). This CDR3 is 18 amino acids long. Looked up from germline, CDR1 is SGHTA and CDR2 is FQGNSA. Trimming took off 1 base at V and 2 bases at J, with 15 bases between the two ends. As DNA, the CDR3 is TGTGCCAGCAGCTTAGTCGGCGGGGCAGGGGCTGGGGCCAACGTCCTGACTTTC. Its protein is CASSLVGGAGAGANVLTF.

The chain carries TRBV28 and TRBJ2-7; possible D gene TRBD1, 5 bases. The V gene lost 6 bases and the J gene lost 0 bases, with 12 bases spanning the gap. Germline V gene lookup returns CDR1 MDHEN and CDR2 SYDVKM. This CDR3 region has 14 residues. The CDR3 DNA follows: TGTGCCAGCAGAGAATCAGGGAACTCCTACGAGCAGTACTTC. This encodes CASRESGNSYEQYF.

The chain uses TRBV11-2 and TRBJ2-3; perhaps TRBD1 as D (6 bases). CDR1 is SGHAT, CDR2 FQNNGV, per germline. The V end was cut by 5 bases, the J end by 5 bases, with 14 bases between. The CDR3 totals 14 residues. CDR3 DNA sequence: TGTGCCAGCAGCACCCGGGGCAGGGGAGATACGCAGTATTTT. Encoded protein: CASSTRGRGDTQYF.

The chain has TRBV15 and TRBJ1-5; 8 nucleotides match TRBD1. The V segment lost 4 bases and the J segment 3 bases; nucleotides outside the gene matches: 11. The germline CDR1 and CDR2 sequences are LNHNV and YYDKDF (reference sequence). The CDR3 totals 17 residues. CDR3 protein: CATSTPPDRGPNQPQHF. CDR3 DNA: TGTGCCACCAGCACCCCACCTGACAGGGGACCCAATCAGCCCCAGCATTTT.

The chain has TRBV30 and TRBJ1-2; D perhaps matches TRBD1 (6 bases). Looked up from germline, CDR1 is GTSNPN and CDR2 is SVGIG (reference sequence). The CDR3 extends over 12 amino acids. Trimming shortened V by 1 base and J by 3 bases, and 6 bases separated the two germline ends. The CDR3 DNA sequence: TGTGCCTGGAGTGAGGGGGACTATGGCTACACCTTC. Protein product: CAWSEGDYGYTF.

CDR3 residues: CASSYTGGSNEKLFF. CDR3 DNA: TGTGCCAGCAGTTACACAGGGGGCAGTAATGAAAAACTGTTTTTT. This rearrangement joins TRBV6-6 to TRBJ1-4, with 9 bases aligning to TRBD1. The CDR3 is 15 amino acids. Looked up from germline, CDR1 is MNHNY and CDR2 is SVGAGI (reference sequence). With 2 bases clipped from V and 4 bases from J, the junction kept 2 bases outside the gene matches.

The chain recombines TRBV11-2 with TRBJ2-2, with D possibly called TRBD1 or TRBD2 (5 bases each). Germline V gives CDR1 SGHAT, CDR2 FQNNGV. The CDR3 runs to 16 residues. Trimming took off 1 base at V and 1 base at J, with 10 bases between the two ends. CDR3 residues: CASSLGWGRNTGELFF. In nucleotides, the CDR3 is TGTGCCAGCAGCTTAGGCTGGGGGAGGAACACCGGGGAGCTGTTTTTT.

This clone has only one observation. The genes are TRBV29-1 and TRBJ2-1; 7 nucleotides line up with TRBD2. The V gene end was trimmed by 7 bases and the J gene end by 3 bases; junction bases not matched to a gene: 6. The V gene's germline CDR1 is SQVTM and CDR2 ANQGSEA. The CDR3 is made up of 13 amino acids. In DNA form, the CDR3 reads TGCAGCGCTACGGGCGGGAGCTACAATGAGCAGTTCTTC. It specifies CSATGGSYNEQFF.

The CDR3 here is CASSKEWTGRGTGELFF. The CDR3 nucleotides read TGTGCCAGCAGCAAAGAATGGACAGGGAGGGGCACCGGGGAGCTGTTTTTT. The J gene is TRBJ2-2, the V gene TRBV21-1; the table's D gene call, TRBD1, was not cross checked with the DNA. TRBV21-1 constitutes a pseudogene. The CDR3 loop spans 17 amino acids.

CDR3 in amino acids: CASSFLQGETDTQYF. The CDR3 nucleotides read TGTGCCAGCTCATTTCTGCAGGGGGAAACAGATACGCAGTATTTT. The chain has TRBV18 and TRBJ2-3; the match to TRBD1 covers 7 bases. Germline V gives CDR1 KGHSH, CDR2 LQKENI. This CDR3 region has 15 residues. The V gene end was trimmed by 5 bases and the J gene end by 3 bases; junction bases not matched to a gene: 8.

The chain employs TRBV5-1 and TRBJ1-2, with D hard to call. Germline CDR1 reads SGHRS; CDR2 reads YFSETQ. V dropped 3 bases and J dropped 4 bases, with 13 bases sitting between them. The CDR3 contains 14 residues. In DNA, the CDR3 is TGCGCCAGCAGCTCCGCGGATGCGACCTATGGCTACACCTTC. Residues: CASSSADATYGYTF.

The chain combines TRBV6-6 with TRBJ2-7; D ambiguous. The germline CDR1 and CDR2 sequences are MNHNY and SVGAGI (reference sequence). The V end lost 7 bases, the J end lost 3 bases, and 10 bases lay between the germline ends. This CDR3 has 12 residues. This CDR3 is CASTSIVYEQYF. The CDR3 nucleotides are TGTGCCAGCACCTCCATCGTCTACGAGCAGTACTTC.

Of note for this clone: The junction differs from germline at one of its ends, possibly a read error. This chain connects TRBV7-7 to TRBJ2-5; D might be TRBD2 (5 bases). Germline V CDR1 and CDR2: SSHAT, FNYEAQ (reference sequence). This CDR3 contains 14 residues. CDR3 residues: CASSLAGVWETQYF. The CDR3 region has the DNA TGTGCTAGCAGCTTAGCCGGGGTATGGGAGACCCAGTACTTC.

This chain joins TRBV29-1 and TRBJ2-3, with 11 bases lining up with TRBD2. CDR3 length equals 14 residues. The germline CDR1 and CDR2 sequences are SQVTM and ANQGSEA. As DNA, the CDR3 is TGCGGTGTGTCGGGACTAGCGGTAACAGATACGCAGTATTTT. This sequence encodes CGVSGLAVTDTQYF.

The J gene is TRBJ1-5, the V gene TRBV10-3, with D possibly being TRBD1 (5 bases). In germline, CDR1 is ENHRY, CDR2 SYGVKD. The CDR3 loop spans 14 amino acids. V lost 5 bases to trimming and J lost 4 bases, with 12 bases between them. The CDR3 loop reads CAISPAAGNQPQHF. Written as DNA, the CDR3 is TGTGCCATCAGTCCCGCGGCAGGGAATCAGCCCCAGCATTTT.

The V gene is TRBV6-6, the J gene TRBJ2-7, with TRBD2 matching 7 bases. CDR1 and CDR2 (germline): MNHNY, SVGAGI (reference sequence). CDR3 length: 15 residues. Germline trimming cut 2 bases from V and 3 bases from J; bases unmatched to any gene: 7. The CDR3 region has the DNA TGTGCCAGCAGTTACGAGCTCGGGAGGTACTACGAGCAGTACTTC. Translating it yields CASSYELGRYYEQYF.

J is TRBJ1-1 and V is TRBV19; D call uncertain. Trimming removed 1 base at V and 7 bases at J, with 7 bases between. This CDR3 is 12 amino acids long. Germline V lookup: CDR1 LNHDA, CDR2 SQIVND (reference sequence). The CDR3 loop is CASSIGNLEAFF. The CDR3 DNA reads as TGTGCCAGTAGTATAGGGAACCTTGAAGCTTTCTTT.

The sample holds one count of this clone. The chain recombines TRBV4-1 with TRBJ2-6, with D perhaps assigned TRBD1 or TRBD2 (5 bases each). The ends were cut back, 3 bases at V and 9 bases at J, with 21 bases in the middle. Germline-derived CDR1 and CDR2 are MGHRA and YSYEKL. The CDR3 length is 17 residues. The CDR3 nucleotides are TGCGCCAGCAGCCAGACCCGGGACGGAGTTATGGTCAACGTCCTGACTTTC. Translation gives CASSQTRDGVMVNVLTF.

This sequence joins TRBV11-3 and TRBJ2-3; no definite D call. Germline CDR1 SGHNT, CDR2 YENEEA. The germline V and J ends were trimmed by 1 base and 4 bases, with 15 bases remaining between them. The CDR3 runs to 16 residues. The CDR3 region is CASSLGRLALADTQYF. In nucleotides, the CDR3 is TGTGCCAGCAGCTTAGGCCGACTCGCCCTGGCAGATACGCAGTATTTT. The full variable domain, rest sourced from reference TRBV11-3 and TRBJ2-3, is EAGVVQSPRYKIIEKKQPVAFWCNPISGHNTLYWYLQNLGQGPELLIRYENEEAVDDSQLPKDRFSAERLKGVDSTLKIQPAELGDSAVYLCASSLGRLALADTQYFGPGTRLTVL.

This clone has at least ten counts. The rearrangement links TRBV11-1 to TRBJ2-7; the D gene could be TRBD1 or TRBD2 (5 bases each). Trimming stripped 3 bases from V and 5 bases from J, with 14 bases between. This CDR3 contains 14 residues. From germline, CDR1 is SGHAT and CDR2 FQDESV (reference sequence). In DNA form, the CDR3 reads TGTGCCAGCAGCTTCGCAGGGAGAGGCGACGAGCAGTACTTC. Protein product: CASSFAGRGDEQYF.